Listed here are 27 T cell receptor beta chains from one sample, sequenced in a study of blood T cell repertoires in COVID-19. Data came from immunoSEQ multiplex PCR; TCRdb stores just in-frame clones and leaves some out. The sample consists of around 300,000 clones, around 85% of them appearing once. The sequenced sample consisted of peripheral blood. These TCRs come from a woman in her seventies with acute or convalescent COVID-19.

This chain uses TRBV11-2 with TRBJ2-1, with 10 bases that match TRBD1. The CDR3 extends over 14 amino acids. Per germline, CDR1 SGHAT and CDR2 FQNNGV. J gave up 5 bases and V 5 bases, and 3 bases lay outside the gene matches. The CDR3 nucleotides read TGTGCCAGCAGCCGGGACAGGGGCCACAATGAGCAGTTCTTC. Translating it yields CASSRDRGHNEQFF.

The V call is TRBV2, the J call TRBJ2-5; 8 positions match TRBD1. The CDR3 covers 14 residues. Germline values: CDR1 SNHLY, CDR2 FYNNEI. Trimming took 8 bases from V and 4 from J; bases not matched to a gene: 9. This CDR3 reads CASARQGNRETQYF. The CDR3 bases are TGTGCCAGCGCCCGACAGGGGAATCGAGAGACCCAGTACTTC. The full variable domain, completed using reference TRBV2 and TRBJ2-5, is EPEVTQTPSHQVTQMGQEVILRCVPISNHLYFYWYRQILGQKVEFLVSFYNNEISEKSEIFDDQFSVERPDGSNFTLKIRSTKLEDSAMYFCASARQGNRETQYFGPGTRLLVL.

About this clone itself: The junction shows a germline mismatch at one end, possibly a read error. V usage is TRBV5-6 and J usage is TRBJ2-3; a weak D match, TRBD2 (7 bases). The length of the CDR3 is 14 residues. Per the germline V gene, CDR1 is SGHDT and CDR2 is YYEEEE. The CDR3 DNA follows: TGCGCCAGCAGCTCGAGGGGGGGGACAGATACGCAGTATTTT. Encoded protein: CASSSRGGTDTQYF.

The V gene is TRBV11-2, the J gene TRBJ2-2; TRBD2 matches 11 bases. There are 14 residues in the CDR3. Germline CDR1 is SGHAT and CDR2 is FQNNGV. Trimming cost V 4 bases and J 8 bases; bases outside gene matches: 3. The CDR3 here is CASSSRTSGGELFF. In nucleotides, the CDR3 is TGTGCCAGCAGCTCCAGGACTAGCGGGGGGGAGCTGTTTTTT. The full variable domain, in which reference TRBV11-2 and TRBJ2-2 provide the parts outside the CDR3, is EAGVAQSPRYKIIEKRQSVAFWCNPISGHATLYWYQQILGQGPKLLIQFQNNGVVDDSQLPKDRFSAERLKGVDSTLKIQPAKLEDSAVYLCASSSRTSGGELFFGEGSRLTVL.

The V call is TRBV6-6, the J call TRBJ1-6, with TRBD1 as a possible D gene (6 bases). The CDR3 runs to 14 residues. Germline V CDR1 and CDR2: MNHNY, SVGAGI (reference sequence). The V end was cut by 3 bases, the J end by 10 bases, with 13 bases between. The CDR3 loop is CASSYGIRGSPLHF. The CDR3 DNA reads as TGTGCCAGCAGTTATGGGATTAGGGGGTCACCCCTCCACTTT.

This chain uses TRBV5-6 with TRBJ1-2; weak D call: TRBD1 (5 bases). CDR1 SGHDT and CDR2 YYEEEE come from the germline V gene. The germline V and J ends were trimmed by 0 bases and 5 bases, with 5 bases remaining between them. CDR3 length: 12 residues. CDR3 amino acids: CASSLEGYGYTF. CDR3 nucleotide sequence: TGTGCCAGCAGCTTGGAGGGGTATGGCTACACCTTC.

This chain uses TRBV18 with TRBJ2-5; 9 nucleotides match TRBD1. CDR1 is KGHSH and CDR2 is LQKENI in the germline V gene. J was trimmed by 2 bases and V by 3 bases; bases with no gene match: 4. There are 15 residues in the CDR3. The chain's CDR3 is CASSPRDRVQETQYF. CDR3 coding DNA: TGTGCCAGCTCACCGCGGGACAGGGTTCAAGAGACCCAGTACTTC.

Written as DNA, the CDR3 is TGTGCCAGCGAGTTCTCCTATAATTCACCCCTCCACTTT. Protein product: CASEFSYNSPLHF. The J gene is TRBJ1-6, the V gene TRBV6-5; no definite D call. The V end lost 8 bases, the J end lost 0 bases, and 5 bases lay between the germline ends. This CDR3 spans 13 amino acids. Germline V lookup: CDR1 MNHEY, CDR2 SVGAGI.

The CDR3 region is CASSPTGGSSYNEQFF. The CDR3 bases are TGTGCCAGCAGCCCTACGGGGGGTAGCTCCTACAATGAGCAGTTCTTC. This chain uses TRBV9 with TRBJ2-1; 7 nucleotides line up with TRBD2. Germline CDR1 and CDR2: SGDLS and YYNGEE. The CDR3 loop spans 16 amino acids. The junction had 7 bases not matched to a gene; V was cut back by 4 bases and J by 0 bases.

The chain joins TRBV10-3 to TRBJ1-1; maybe TRBD1 (6 bases). Germline V gene sequence: CDR1 ENHRY, CDR2 SYGVKD. With 8 bases removed from V and 6 bases from J, the gap between germline ends came to 16 bases. The CDR3 runs to 13 residues. DNA for the CDR3: TGTGCCATCGGGGCAGGGGCGGGGGCTGAAGCTTTCTTT. It yields the protein CAIGAGAGAEAFF.

The genes are TRBV12-2 and TRBJ2-3; the D call in the table, TRBD2, was not verified against the DNA. TRBV12-2 corresponds to a pseudogene. The CDR3 loop spans 17 amino acids. CDR3 protein: CASRLEGSAGTTDTQYF. The CDR3 region has the DNA TGTGCAAGTCGCTTAGAGGGTTCGGCGGGGACCACAGATACGCAGTATTTT.

The chain joins TRBV4-1 to TRBJ1-1; D is perhaps TRBD1 (5 bases). The CDR3 contains 14 residues. V was pared by 1 base and J by 9 bases, with 15 bases between. Per the germline V gene, CDR1 is MGHRA and CDR2 is YSYEKL. Here the CDR3 DNA reads TGCGCCAGCAGCCAAGCCCGGGCGCAGGGTCAAGCTTTCTTT. This codes for CASSQARAQGQAFF.

The chain has TRBV11-2 and TRBJ1-2, with 8 bases identical to TRBD1. Germline V lookup: CDR1 SGHAT, CDR2 FQNNGV. Trimming removed 5 bases from V and 8 bases from J; junction bases left unmatched: 7. This CDR3 contains 13 residues. In DNA, the CDR3 is TGTGCCAGCAGCCAGACAGGGGCCGTAGGCTACACCTTC. Residues: CASSQTGAVGYTF. The whole variable domain, filled in from reference TRBV11-2 and TRBJ1-2, reads EAGVAQSPRYKIIEKRQSVAFWCNPISGHATLYWYQQILGQGPKLLIQFQNNGVVDDSQLPKDRFSAERLKGVDSTLKIQPAKLEDSAVYLCASSQTGAVGYTFGSGTRLTVV.

This clone was seen a single time. V and J are TRBV2 and TRBJ2-5; D may be TRBD1 (6 bases). The CDR3 consists of 14 residues. The ends were cut back, 8 bases at V and 5 bases at J, with 18 bases in the middle. Germline CDR1 and CDR2: SNHLY and FYNNEI. The CDR3 nucleotides are TGTGCCAGCGGAGGACAGCGCGGACTTGAGACCCAGTACTTC. This sequence encodes CASGGQRGLETQYF.

The V call is TRBV9, the J call TRBJ2-3; 9 positions match TRBD2. There are 14 residues in the CDR3. Germline V gene sequence: CDR1 SGDLS, CDR2 YYNGEE. V lost 4 bases, J lost 5 bases, and 5 bases stayed unmatched. The CDR3 is CASSSSGEGDTQYF. The CDR3 bases are TGTGCCAGCAGCTCTAGCGGGGAGGGAGATACGCAGTATTTT.

The CDR3 region is CASSLVRSRGGNTIYF. The DNA of the CDR3 is TGTGCCAGCAGCTTAGTTCGATCCCGAGGGGGAAACACCATATATTTT. The chain uses TRBV7-2 and TRBJ1-3; D gene unclear. Germline assignment: CDR1 SGHTA and CDR2 FQGNSA. The CDR3 sequence is 16 residues long. V was pared by 1 base and J by 4 bases, with 14 bases between.

The J gene is TRBJ1-2, the V gene TRBV9, with D hard to call. The germline V and J ends were trimmed by 4 bases and 8 bases, with 15 bases remaining between them. The CDR3 runs 13 residues. Germline V gene lookup returns CDR1 SGDLS and CDR2 YYNGEE. The CDR3 bases are TGTGCCAGCAGCCCTCGGGGAAGCCTCGGCTACACCTTC. As protein: CASSPRGSLGYTF.

The table lists this clone with a few counts. The chain combines TRBV5-1 with TRBJ1-4; D unclear. V was trimmed by 3 bases and J by 8 bases, leaving 14 bases between them. Per the germline V gene, CDR1 is SGHRS and CDR2 is YFSETQ. CDR3 length equals 14 residues. CDR3 residues: CASSSGRGDEKLFF. The CDR3 coding sequence is TGCGCCAGCAGCTCAGGACGGGGAGACGAAAAACTGTTTTTT.

As to this clone: The same CDR3 is also encoded by other DNA sequences in this sample. V and J are TRBV18 and TRBJ1-5; D is unresolved. CDR1 KGHSH and CDR2 LQKENI come from the germline V gene. The CDR3 runs 13 residues. Trimming cost V 6 bases and J 4 bases, with 10 bases left between them. CDR3 sequence reads: CASSPSFNQPQHF. CDR3 coding DNA: TGTGCCAGCTCCCCTTCCTTTAATCAGCCCCAGCATTTT.

The sample holds a few counts of this clone. The rearrangement joins TRBV29-1 to TRBJ1-1; D perhaps matches TRBD1 (5 bases). Trimming shortened V by 2 bases and J by 3 bases, and 16 bases separated the two germline ends. This CDR3 region has 15 residues. Germline CDR1 reads SQVTM; CDR2 reads ANQGSEA. The CDR3 sequence is CSVEKAAGLYTEAFF. As DNA, the CDR3 is TGCAGCGTTGAAAAGGCCGCAGGGCTGTACACTGAAGCTTTCTTT.

The chain recombines TRBV18 with TRBJ1-2; tentatively, D is TRBD1 (5 bases). The CDR3 runs to 16 residues. Germline V CDR1 and CDR2: KGHSH, LQKENI. Trimming shortened V by 5 bases and J by 7 bases, and 23 bases separated the two germline ends. CDR3 in amino acids: CASSDTTGGAPSGYTF. As DNA, the CDR3 is TGTGCCAGCTCAGACACCACCGGAGGGGCCCCCAGTGGCTACACCTTC.

The rearrangement uses TRBV7-8 and TRBJ1-2, with a tentative D call TRBD1 (6 bases). CDR1 and CDR2 from the germline V gene are SGHVS and FQNEAQ. The CDR3 runs 15 residues. V was pared by 5 bases and J by 5 bases, with 18 bases between. The CDR3 DNA follows: TGTGCCAGCAGCCTTAGAAAGACAGGCGAGTATGGCTACACCTTC. Translating gives CASSLRKTGEYGYTF.

The chain employs TRBV11-2 and TRBJ1-2; D not resolved. Between the trimmed V and J ends, which lost 6 bases and 6 bases, there was a span of 14 bases. Germline assignment: CDR1 SGHAT and CDR2 FQNNGV. The CDR3 sequence is 13 residues long. The CDR3 DNA reads TGTGCCAGCAGGAGACTCGGACTCCATGGCTACACCTTC. It specifies CASRRLGLHGYTF.

The V gene is TRBV6-1, the J gene TRBJ1-5, with 7 nucleotides matching TRBD1. CDR1 and CDR2 (germline): MNHNS, SASEGT. The CDR3 extends over 15 amino acids. The V and J ends lost 1 base and 2 bases, in that order; junction bases with no gene match: 2. The chain's CDR3 is CASSEVGGRNQPQHF. CDR3 coding DNA: TGTGCCAGCAGTGAAGTAGGGGGCCGCAATCAGCCCCAGCATTTT.

This sequence joins TRBV9 and TRBJ2-1, with 12 bases that match TRBD2. The CDR3 spans 15 residues. The V segment lost 4 bases and the J segment 5 bases; nucleotides outside the gene matches: 4. CDR1 and CDR2 from the germline V gene are SGDLS and YYNGEE. The CDR3 sequence is CASSPRLAGDNEQFF. In DNA form, the CDR3 reads TGTGCCAGCAGCCCCCGACTAGCGGGGGACAATGAGCAGTTCTTC.

V gene TRBV5-4 combines with J gene TRBJ2-1, with D perhaps TRBD2 (7 bases). The CDR3 contains 15 residues. From germline, CDR1 is SGHNT and CDR2 YYREEE (reference sequence). The V end lost 2 bases, the J end lost 5 bases, and 14 bases lay between the germline ends. The chain's CDR3 is CASSFGGASNNEQFF. In DNA form, the CDR3 reads TGTGCCAGCAGCTTTGGGGGGGCGTCAAACAATGAGCAGTTCTTC. Filled out from reference TRBV5-4 and TRBJ2-1, the complete variable domain reads ETGVTQSPTHLIKTRGQQVTLRCSSQSGHNTVSWYQQALGQGPQFIFQYYREEENGRGNFPPRFSGLQFPNYSSELNVNALELDDSALYLCASSFGGASNNEQFFGPGTRLTVL.

The rearrangement links TRBV29-1 to TRBJ2-5, with unresolved D. The germline gives CDR1 SQVTM, CDR2 ANQGSEA. The ends were cut back, 3 bases at V and 9 bases at J, with 11 bases in the middle. This CDR3 is built from 11 residues. The CDR3 reads CSVELRQAQYF. The CDR3 region has the DNA TGCAGCGTTGAGTTGCGCCAGGCCCAGTACTTC.